Listed below are T cell receptor beta chains from one sample, sequenced in a study of T cell repertoires in cytomegalovirus infection. TCRdb called the reads again in MiXCR, with one record for every CDR3 protein. The sample lists roughly 800,000 distinct CDR3 sequences; roughly 28% were seen once. Which antigens these TCRs recognize remains unknown. The sequences come from cultured CD8+ T cells from PBMCs, collected from culture after CMV antigen stimulation. These receptors all stem from a human donor in good health (CMV status not recorded). Some clones in this sample may be carry-over from other donors' samples. The CDR3 runs from the conserved cysteine through the conserved F or W. D genes are given only for firm matches. Not every row has a clone size; where given, it reads once, few, many or a size class.

V: TRBV4-1
size: few
D: TRBD2
length: 16
J: TRBJ2-3
DNA: TGCGCTAGCAGCCAAGATGGAGGGAGGGGCACAGATACGCAGTATTTT
CDR3: CASSQDGGRGTDTQYF

V: TRBV27
size: .
D: .
length: 16
J: TRBJ1-4
DNA: TGTGCCAGCAGTTTGGGGAGGGTACTCCATAATGAAAAACTGTTTTTT
CDR3: CASSLGRVLHNEKLFF

V: TRBV19
size: .
D: .
length: 13
J: TRBJ1-1
DNA: TGTGCCAGCAACGGACACCAGAACACTGAAGCTTTCTTT
CDR3: CASNGHQNTEAFF

V: TRBV6-2/TRBV6-3
size: few
D: .
length: 17
J: TRBJ1-5
DNA: TGTGCCAGCAGTTATCCCCAAGGCGGAGGGAGCAATCAGCCCCAGCATTTT
CDR3: CASSYPQGGGSNQPQHF

V: TRBV12-3/TRBV12-4
size: many
D: TRBD2
length: 17
J: TRBJ2-3
DNA: TGTGCCAGCAGTTCCCCCGGGACTAGCGGTGCCACAGATACGCAGTATTTT
CDR3: CASSSPGTSGATDTQYF

V: TRBV7-6
size: once
D: .
length: 17
J: TRBJ2-2
DNA: TGTGCCAGCAGCTCTGACCCCACTATTAGCGCACCCGGGGAGCTGTTTTTT
CDR3: CASSSDPTISAPGELFF

V: TRBV27
size: once
D: .
length: 16
J: TRBJ1-2
DNA: TGTGCCAGCAGTTTGCAGCGGCCCTTCGGGGGCTATGGCTACACCTTC
CDR3: CASSLQRPFGGYGYTF

V: TRBV6-2/TRBV6-3
size: few
D: .
length: 12
J: TRBJ1-1
DNA: TGTGCCTCGGGCAGGGGATACACTGAAGCTTTCTTT
CDR3: CASGRGYTEAFF

V: TRBV7-9
size: many
D: TRBD1
length: 19
J: TRBJ1-1
DNA: TGTGCCAGCAGCTTAGCCTTATGGGATGGGACAGGGGGATTTGATGAAGCTTTCTTT
CDR3: CASSLALWDGTGGFDEAFF

V: TRBV6-1
size: .
D: .
length: 14
J: TRBJ2-4
DNA: TGTGCCAGCAGCAAGGGGTGGGGCGCGGACATTCAGTACTTC
CDR3: CASSKGWGADIQYF

V: TRBV9
size: .
D: .
length: 17
J: TRBJ1-2
DNA: TGTGCCAGCAGCGTACCCCAGACGGGGGAGCCTAACTATGGCTACACCTTC
CDR3: CASSVPQTGEPNYGYTF

V: TRBV6-2/TRBV6-3
size: .
D: .
length: 13
J: TRBJ2-7
DNA: TGTGCCAGCAGTCAACCGACAGCTCGCGAGCAGTACTTC
CDR3: CASSQPTAREQYF

V: TRBV10-3
size: .
D: .
length: 17
J: TRBJ2-6
DNA: TGTGCGATCGAGGGGGGCATACTAGACTCTGGGGCCAACGTCCTGACTTTC
CDR3: CAIEGGILDSGANVLTF

V: TRBV7-6
size: .
D: TRBD1
length: 17
J: TRBJ2-3
DNA: TGTGCCAGCAGACCCACCGGGACAGGGGCAACGGGCGATACGCAGTATTTT
CDR3: CASRPTGTGATGDTQYF

V: TRBV12-3/TRBV12-4
size: few
D: .
length: 15
J: TRBJ2-5
DNA: TGTGCCAGCAGTTTAGGCAGGTTGGGGGAAGAGACCCAGTACTTC
CDR3: CASSLGRLGEETQYF

V: TRBV27
size: .
D: .
length: 14
J: TRBJ2-6
DNA: TGTGCCAGCATGGTCGTCGCTGGGGCCAACGTCCTGACTTTC
CDR3: CASMVVAGANVLTF

V: TRBV2
size: few
D: .
length: 16
J: TRBJ2-3
DNA: TGTGCCAGCAGTGAAGATCGGGCGGGGACCACAGATACGCAGTATTTT
CDR3: CASSEDRAGTTDTQYF

V: TRBV15
size: .
D: .
length: 16
J: TRBJ2-2
DNA: TGTGCCACCAGCGGCGCGGGGCCTTCTTCCCTCGGGGAGCTGTTTTTT
CDR3: CATSGAGPSSLGELFF

V: TRBV6-6
size: .
D: TRBD1
length: 14
J: TRBJ1-1
DNA: TGTGCCAGTCGACAGGGAAAGCTGAACACTGAAGCTTTCTTT
CDR3: CASRQGKLNTEAFF

V: TRBV6-5
size: .
D: .
length: 14
J: TRBJ1-2
DNA: TGTGCCAGCAGAAACCGGGACCGAGACTATGGCTACACCTTC
CDR3: CASRNRDRDYGYTF

V: TRBV28
size: few
D: .
length: 14
J: TRBJ1-1
DNA: TGTGCCAGCAGTTTAACGGGGTCAAACACTGAAGCTTTCTTT
CDR3: CASSLTGSNTEAFF

V: TRBV6-1
size: few
D: TRBD2
length: 19
J: TRBJ2-1
DNA: TGTGCCAGCAGTGTGACCGGGACTAGCGGGGGGGGTTCCTACAATGAGCAGTTCTTC
CDR3: CASSVTGTSGGGSYNEQFF